This TCR beta chain appears in the sequencing data of a study of Graves' ophthalmopathy and Graves' hyperthyroidism. About the study: Peripheral blood collection took place at initial diagnosis, before any treatment.

This clonotype has at least ten counts. Excluded were patients with other autoimmune diseases, uncontrolled infections, pregnancy or lactation. Amplification from RNA transcripts yielded the TCR beta CDR3 regions. HTBI primers were used in a first-round RT-PCR, which preceded a second-round multiplex PCR. TCRdb independently ran MiXCR on the multiplex PCR reads; one entry per CDR3 protein. Of a few hundred thousand distinct CDR3 sequences in the sample, 18% were seen once. The CDR3 has 17 amino acids. Germline V gives CDR1 KGHDR, CDR2 SFDVKD. Trimming stripped 4 bases from V and 5 bases from J, with 19 bases between.

The chain joins TRBV24-1 to TRBJ2-2; D is possibly TRBD2 (5 bases). This sequence was found in a young woman with Graves' ophthalmopathy. The sequenced material came from peripheral blood. The DNA for the CDR3 is TGTGCCACCAGTGACAAACTAGGAGGTGGGGTGACCGGGGAGCTGTTTTTT. Translating gives CATSDKLGGGVTGELFF.